The present T cell receptor beta chain was sequenced within a study of radiotherapy plus CTLA-4 blockade in lung cancer. TCRdb keeps only in-frame clones here, not all; method: immunoSEQ multiplex PCR. The data show 65,000 to 100,000 clones, with roughly four fifths seen just once and just over 0.8% held by the top ten. Trimming cost V 8 bases and J 5 bases, with 9 bases left between them. Germline V gene lookup returns CDR1 SEHNR and CDR2 FQNEAQ (reference sequence). The CDR3 runs to 11 residues. The material sequenced was peripheral blood, taken from a patient treated with radiotherapy plus ipilimumab. The chain is built from TRBV7-9 and TRBJ2-5, with D possibly matching TRBD2 (5 bases). The sequence was collected from a human donor with non-small cell lung cancer who had stable disease on radiotherapy plus ipilimumab. CDR3 amino acids: CASRSGETQYF. The CDR3 DNA follows: TGTGCCAGCCGGTCGGGGGAGACCCAGTACTTC.